What follows describes a single T cell receptor (beta chain). Profiled with immunoSEQ multiplex PCR; TCRdb holds only in-frame clones, not every one. In the table there are 160,000 or so clones, 75% to 90% of which are singletons. These data belong to a study of T cell responses to AZD1222 COVID-19 vaccine. The specimen was peripheral blood, collected after recovery from COVID-19. The receptor was derived from an adult who had recovered from COVID-19.

In nucleotides, the CDR3 is TGTGCCAGCAGCCTACGAGGGACAGCTTACGAGCAGTACTTC. Amino acid sequence: CASSLRGTAYEQYF. V is TRBV4-2 and J is TRBJ2-7; 7 bases fit TRBD1. Germline values: CDR1 LGHNA, CDR2 YNFKEQ. The CDR3 has 14 amino acids. V was pared by 4 bases and J by 4 bases, with 7 bases of the junction left unmatched.